This T cell receptor (beta chain) appears in the sequencing data of a study of T cells in Graves' hyperthyroidism and ophthalmopathy. Amplification targeted TCR beta CDR3 regions from RNA transcripts. The HTBI primer set was used in a first-round RT-PCR of the TCR CDR3. TCRdb reprocessed the multiplex PCR reads with MiXCR, giving one entry per CDR3 protein. Counted here are approximately 700,000 distinct CDR3 sequences, roughly 15% occurring once; the ten biggest clones make up around 8%. Whole-study results and caveats: Most thyroid clonotypes that were expanded above 0.001 also turned up in blood.

Per the germline V gene, CDR1 is DFQATT and CDR2 is SNEGSKA (reference sequence). With 0 bases clipped from V and 4 bases from J, the junction kept 3 bases outside the gene matches. The CDR3 length is 16 residues. This clonotype was seen a few times. Its antigen remains unidentified. The sample consisted of blood. This chain uses TRBV20-1 with TRBJ2-1; 13 bases agree with TRBD2. This clonotype originated in a man younger than 30 with Graves' hyperthyroidism. CDR3 DNA: TGCAGTGCTAGAGAATGGACTAGCGGGAGATACAATGAGCAGTTCTTC. It codes for CSAREWTSGRYNEQFF.